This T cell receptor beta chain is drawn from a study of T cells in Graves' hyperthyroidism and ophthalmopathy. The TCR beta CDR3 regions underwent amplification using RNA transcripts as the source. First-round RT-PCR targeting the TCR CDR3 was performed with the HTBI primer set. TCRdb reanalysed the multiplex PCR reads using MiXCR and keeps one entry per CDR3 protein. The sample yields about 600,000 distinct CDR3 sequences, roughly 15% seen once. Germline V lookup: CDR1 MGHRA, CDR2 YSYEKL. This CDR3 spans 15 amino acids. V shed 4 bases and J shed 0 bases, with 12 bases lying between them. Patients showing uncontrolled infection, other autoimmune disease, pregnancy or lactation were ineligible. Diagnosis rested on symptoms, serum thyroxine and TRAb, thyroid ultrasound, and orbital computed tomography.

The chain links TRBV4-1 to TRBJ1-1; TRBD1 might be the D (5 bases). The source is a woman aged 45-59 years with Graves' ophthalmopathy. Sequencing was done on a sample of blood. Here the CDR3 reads CASSLAGGMNTEAFF. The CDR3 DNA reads TGCGCCAGCAGCCTAGCGGGGGGGATGAACACTGAAGCTTTCTTT.